This T cell receptor beta chain was identified in a study of OX40 agonist ivuxolimab in advanced cancers. In terms of the full investigation: Ivuxolimab was an agonistic, fully human IgG2 monoclonal antibody directed against OX40 (CD134), a costimulatory receptor. Intravenous ivuxolimab was administered to patients every 2 weeks at six dose levels: 0.01, 0.1, 0.3, 1.5, 3 and 10 mg/kg. Of the roughly 52 patients in dose escalation, 19 had hepatocellular carcinoma, roughly 15 had melanoma, 9 had renal cell carcinoma and 9 had head and neck cancer. A male proportion of roughly 80% and a mean age of about 60 years, ranging from about 23 to 79, were recorded for the dose-escalation cohort. Prior anti-PD-1, anti-PD-L1 or anti-CTLA-4 therapy was permitted, and checkpoint inhibitors had been received by about 37% of dose-escalation patients. Partial responses occurred in three dose-escalation patients: two with cutaneous melanoma and one with hepatocellular carcinoma. The purpose of peripheral TCRbeta sequencing was to test whether ivuxolimab changed TCR sequence diversity and led to clonal T-cell expansion. The paper covers the monotherapy dose-escalation part of the phase I ivuxolimab trial, which included N ≈ 50 patients. Overall study outcomes, separate from this receptor: Clonal expansion of both CD4+ and CD8+ blood T cells was observed from baseline to week 6 at doses 0.1 to 3.0 mg/kg. Which antigens the clonally expanded peripheral T cells were specific for was not determined. After ivuxolimab, CD8+ T cells had more expanded clones than CD4+ T cells on average. In the 0.1-3.0 mg/kg groups, partial responders were among the patients with the lowest normalized peripheral clonal expansion, particularly in CD8+ T cells. Low levels of normalized T-cell clonal expansion were also seen in some patients who did not respond.

For this clone: It lacks a known antigen. Within one base of it there is no much larger clone, and no base qualities were kept.

V was cut back by 3 bases and J by 4 bases, leaving a gap of 10 bases between them. Including cysteine and phenylalanine, the CDR3 has 14 amino acids. Of the read, only the CDR3 DNA is kept; its 42 bases are in frame from base 1. The germline V gene provides CDR1 KGHSH and CDR2 LQKENI. For sequencing of the TCRbeta CDR3 region, genomic DNA was extracted from the sorted cells. The immunoSEQ Assay was used to sequence the TCRbeta CDR3 regions. TCRdb took this table from immuneACCESS and kept in-frame rearrangements with V and J called. Such tables lack part of the clones; where checked against another copy, unresolved V genes explain under half of the gap, and the rest is unexplained. Across this sample there are about 83,000 clones, with approximately 79% seen only once. Approximately 1.9% of the sample is taken by the ten largest. Patients with autoimmune disease history or receiving systemic immunosuppression were excluded from the trial. Peripheral blood for TCR sequencing was drawn from every dose cohort at baseline, at cycle 4 day 1 and at cycle 7 day 1. Samples were obtained from an open-label, multicenter, first-in-human phase I dose-escalation trial of ivuxolimab. Adults with locally advanced or metastatic melanoma, renal cell, hepatocellular, or head and neck squamous cell carcinoma were enrolled in the trial. Before TCR sequencing, CD4+ T cells and CD8+ T cells were sorted from peripheral blood as separate populations.

The rearrangement combines TRBV18 with TRBJ1-5; TRBD1 is perhaps the D gene, given 6 matching bases. The material was CD4+ or CD8+ T cells sorted from blood, obtained in a trial of the OX40 agonist ivuxolimab. The receptor's source is an adult with an advanced solid tumor such as melanoma, head and neck, liver or kidney cancer. In nucleotide form, the sequence is TGTGCCAGCTCACCCGAGCAGGGGAATCAGCCCCAGCATTTT. Translated, it gives CASSPEQGNQPQHF.